The 18 T cell receptor beta chains below were found in one sample sequenced in a study of beta chain features in type 1 diabetes. Every isolated RNA sample was fully reverse transcribed, so sequencing captured expressed TCRB transcripts. This table comes from immunoSEQ multiplex PCR, and its TCRdb copy is limited to in-frame clones, with some not included. The profile covers 300,000 to 400,000 clones, with 8% to 13% appearing a single time and 0.015% taken by the ten largest. Sequenced material: naive CD4+ T cells from blood. These receptors all come from a woman younger than 45 in good health.

This clone has only a few counts. The chain is built from TRBV25-1 and TRBJ2-3; TRBD2 agrees at 7 bases. Germline V lookup: CDR1 MGHDK, CDR2 SYGVNS. J gave up 14 bases and V 7 bases, and 9 bases lay outside the gene matches. This CDR3 has 11 residues. The CDR3 loop reads CASMSGGSWYF. CDR3 nucleotides: TGTGCCAGCATGAGTGGCGGGAGTTGGTATTTT.

The chain couples TRBV9 to TRBJ2-3; D is perhaps TRBD1 (5 bases). Trimming cost V 0 bases and J 4 bases, with 9 bases left between them. Germline V gene sequence: CDR1 SGDLS, CDR2 YYNGEE. The CDR3 runs to 14 residues. The DNA for the CDR3 is TGTGCCAGCAGCGTAGCAGGGTTGGCAGATACGCAGTATTTT. Its protein is CASSVAGLADTQYF.

J is TRBJ2-1 and V is TRBV6-6; 7 nucleotides align to TRBD1. This CDR3 region has 13 residues. Germline V gives CDR1 MNHNY, CDR2 SVGAGI (reference sequence). The V segment lost 2 bases and the J segment 13 bases; nucleotides outside the gene matches: 8. CDR3 loop: CASSYPTGRDQFF. CDR3 sequence (DNA): TGTGCCAGCAGTTACCCGACAGGGCGTGATCAGTTCTTC.

This chain uses TRBV7-3 with TRBJ2-1, with TRBD2 matching 7 bases. The length of the CDR3 is 11 residues. Germline lookup yields CDR1 SGHTA and CDR2 FQGTGA. J gave up 7 bases and V 8 bases, and 2 bases lay outside the gene matches. In DNA, the CDR3 is TGTGCCAGCGGGGGGGGGAATGAGCAGTTCTTC. This encodes CASGGGNEQFF.

This clone showed up just a few times. The gene calls are TRBV9 and TRBJ2-7, with D perhaps matching TRBD2 (6 bases). Germline V CDR1 and CDR2: SGDLS, YYNGEE. There are 13 residues in the CDR3. Trimming removed 4 bases at V and 6 bases at J, with 14 bases between. The CDR3 sequence is CASSPLRGGEQYF. CDR3 DNA sequence: TGTGCCAGCAGCCCCCTACGGGGAGGCGAGCAGTACTTC.

This clone showed up just a few times. This chain connects TRBV28 to TRBJ2-1, with a tentative D call TRBD2 (6 bases). Germline assignment: CDR1 MDHEN and CDR2 SYDVKM. The CDR3 length is 13 residues. The V end was cut by 2 bases, the J end by 13 bases, with 15 bases between. In nucleotides, the CDR3 is TGTGCCAGCAGTTTAATCGCGACTAGAAATCAGTTCTTC. Translating it yields CASSLIATRNQFF.

The chain links TRBV7-9 to TRBJ1-3, with a weak D call TRBD1 (6 bases). Germline V CDR1 and CDR2: SEHNR, FQNEAQ (reference sequence). This CDR3 region has 15 residues. V was shortened by 2 bases and J by 1 base, with 9 bases between the two germline ends. In DNA form, the CDR3 reads TGTGCCAGCAGCTTAAAAACAGGGTCTGGAAACACCATATATTTT. This encodes CASSLKTGSGNTIYF. Filled out from reference TRBV7-9 and TRBJ1-3, the complete variable domain reads DTGVSQNPRHKITKRGQNVTFRCDPISEHNRLYWYRQTLGQGPEFLTYFQNEAQLEKSRLLSDRFSAERPKGSFSTLEIQRTEQGDSAMYLCASSLKTGSGNTIYFGEGSWLTVV.

A few counts support this clone. The J gene is TRBJ2-2, the V gene TRBV11-2; a possible D gene is TRBD2 (5 bases). Germline V gene lookup returns CDR1 SGHAT and CDR2 FQNNGV. The CDR3 is 16 amino acids. The V end lost 4 bases, the J end lost 2 bases, and 14 bases lay between the germline ends. The CDR3 DNA sequence: TGTGCCAGCAGCTCCGTAGAAAGCGGCAACACCGGGGAGCTGTTTTTT. Its protein product is CASSSVESGNTGELFF.

The chain joins TRBV5-1 to TRBJ2-5, with 7 nucleotides matching TRBD2. The V gene end was trimmed by 4 bases and the J gene end by 5 bases; junction bases not matched to a gene: 8. CDR3 length: 14 residues. Per the germline V gene, CDR1 is SGHRS and CDR2 is YFSETQ. The CDR3 here is CASSGSGGGETQYF. In nucleotides, the CDR3 is TGCGCCAGCAGCGGGTCGGGAGGCGGGGAGACCCAGTACTTC.

The V and J genes are TRBV5-1 and TRBJ2-2; TRBD1 is a possible D gene (6 bases). The V end was cut by 3 bases, the J end by 7 bases, with 25 bases between. This CDR3 has 18 amino acids. Germline CDR1 SGHRS, CDR2 YFSETQ. The CDR3 region is CASSSEPTTTGYDGELFF. CDR3 sequence (DNA): TGCGCCAGCAGCTCCGAACCCACCACAACAGGGTACGACGGGGAGCTGTTTTTT.

V gene TRBV28 combines with J gene TRBJ2-1; 7 bases map to TRBD2. The V gene end was trimmed by 1 base and the J gene end by 0 bases; junction bases not matched to a gene: 6. The CDR3 has 17 amino acids. The germline V gene encodes CDR1 MDHEN and CDR2 SYDVKM. The DNA for the CDR3 is TGTGCCAGCAGTTTATTACCCCTAGCGGACTCCTACAATGAGCAGTTCTTC. This gives the protein CASSLLPLADSYNEQFF.

V usage is TRBV15 and J usage is TRBJ2-2; TRBD1 matches 10 bases. Germline lookup yields CDR1 LNHNV and CDR2 YYDKDF (reference sequence). Germline trimming cut 0 bases from V and 4 bases from J; bases unmatched to any gene: 8. The CDR3 totals 18 residues. CDR3 residues: CATSRDSGTGATTGELFF. CDR3 in DNA: TGTGCCACCAGCAGAGATTCCGGGACAGGGGCGACCACCGGGGAGCTGTTTTTT.

The rearrangement uses TRBV29-1 and TRBJ2-2; TRBD2 matches at 7 bases. The CDR3 extends over 15 amino acids. CDR1 SQVTM and CDR2 ANQGSEA come from the germline V gene. The V and J ends lost 3 bases and 0 bases, in that order; junction bases with no gene match: 4. The CDR3 spells CSVDSGLANTGELFF. The DNA for the CDR3 is TGCAGCGTTGATTCTGGACTAGCGAACACCGGGGAGCTGTTTTTT.

This clone was picked up a small number of times. V is TRBV6-5 and J is TRBJ1-3, with unresolved D. The CDR3 is 15 residues long. Germline V gene lookup returns CDR1 MNHEY and CDR2 SVGAGI. The V end lost 6 bases, the J end lost 3 bases, and 15 bases lay between the germline ends. CDR3 sequence: CASSPDRGSGNTIYF. The CDR3 DNA reads TGTGCCAGCAGCCCGGACCGAGGGAGTGGAAACACCATATATTTT.

The chain joins TRBV18 to TRBJ1-5; no clear D. Looked up from germline, CDR1 is KGHSH and CDR2 is LQKENI. The CDR3 has 13 amino acids. The germline V and J ends were trimmed by 3 bases and 5 bases, with 8 bases remaining between them. The CDR3 DNA sequence: TGTGCCAGCTCACCGGCCAACGATCAGCCCCAGCATTTT. It codes for CASSPANDQPQHF.

This clone was seen more than once but under ten times. V gene TRBV18 combines with J gene TRBJ2-7, with 8 nucleotides matching TRBD1. Germline V lookup: CDR1 KGHSH, CDR2 LQKENI. CDR3 length: 14 residues. Trimming removed 3 bases from V and 6 bases from J; junction bases left unmatched: 7. The chain's CDR3 is CASSPGQGAAEQYF. CDR3 coding DNA: TGTGCCAGCTCACCGGGGCAGGGGGCAGCCGAGCAGTACTTC.

The chain joins TRBV28 to TRBJ2-7; D gene uncertain. V dropped 9 bases and J dropped 0 bases, with 15 bases sitting between them. The CDR3 contains 14 residues. The germline CDR1 and CDR2 sequences are MDHEN and SYDVKM. The chain's CDR3 is CASTEAQYSYEQYF. The CDR3 nucleotides are TGTGCCAGTACCGAAGCGCAGTACTCCTACGAGCAGTACTTC.

V and J are TRBV4-3 and TRBJ1-2, with 9 bases fitting TRBD1. V was clipped by 5 bases and J by 4 bases; unmatched bases: 11. The V gene's germline CDR1 is LGHNA and CDR2 YSLEER. The CDR3 spans 16 residues. DNA for the CDR3: TGCGCCAGCAGCGACGAGGGGACAGGGAAGGGCTATGGCTACACCTTC. It codes for CASSDEGTGKGYGYTF.